This T cell receptor (beta chain) originates from a study of molecular identifiers for immune sequencing clone quantification. Every naive CD8 library was made from between 20,000 and 1,000,000 sorted cells with 10%, 30% or 50% RNA. In this sample, this clonotype turned up many times. The V gene end was trimmed by 4 bases and the J gene end by 4 bases; junction bases not matched to a gene: 8. This CDR3 region has 16 residues. From germline, CDR1 is LNHNV and CDR2 YYDKDF (reference sequence). TCRdb recomputed calls from the PCR reads with MiXCR, one row per CDR3 protein. The table shows about 640,000 distinct CDR3 sequences, with just under 20% occurring only once.

The sample consisted of naive CD8+ T cells from blood, with Jurkat cell RNA spiked in. Subset in this sample: FACS-sorted CD8+CD4-CCR7+CD45RA+ naive T cells. The TCR sequence derives from a human donor in good health. Some libraries in this study had Jurkat cell RNA spiked in. The chain recombines TRBV15 with TRBJ2-2; 8 bases line up with TRBD1. DNA of the CDR3: TGTGCCACCAGCACCCCAGACAGGGGAATCACCGGGGAGCTGTTTTTT. This codes for CATSTPDRGITGELFF.